This T cell receptor (beta chain) came from a study of blood T cell repertoires in COVID-19. As for the study in general: Specimens from acute and convalescent COVID-19 originated in the United States, Italy and Spain. From T cells, B-cell-depleted T cells, or PBMCs came the material, which was cDNA or gDNA.

The assay was immunoSEQ multiplex PCR, and TCRdb's table has in-frame clones only and misses some. The sample holds fewer than 250,000 clones, 83% seen once. V dropped 1 base and J dropped 4; count of bases not matched to a gene: 2. The germline V gene encodes CDR1 LNHDA and CDR2 SQIVND (reference sequence). The CDR3 contains 15 residues. V gene TRBV19 combines with J gene TRBJ1-3; 9 nucleotides match TRBD1. This TCR was recovered from a middle-aged woman with active or convalescent COVID-19. Sequenced material: peripheral blood. DNA of the CDR3: TGTGCCAGTAGTATAGTACAGGGGGCAGGAAACACCATATATTTT. Amino acid sequence: CASSIVQGAGNTIYF.